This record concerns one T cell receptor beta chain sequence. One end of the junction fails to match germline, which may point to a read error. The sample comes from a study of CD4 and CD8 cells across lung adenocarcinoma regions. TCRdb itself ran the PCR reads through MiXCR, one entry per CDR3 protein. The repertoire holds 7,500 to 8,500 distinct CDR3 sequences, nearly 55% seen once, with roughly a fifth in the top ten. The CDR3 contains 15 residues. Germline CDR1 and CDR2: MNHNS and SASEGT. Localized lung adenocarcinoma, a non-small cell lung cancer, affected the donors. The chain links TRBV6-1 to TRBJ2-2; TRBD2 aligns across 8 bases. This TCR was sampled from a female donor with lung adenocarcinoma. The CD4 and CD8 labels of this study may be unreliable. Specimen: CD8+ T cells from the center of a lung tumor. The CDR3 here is CASSDKRGNTDELYF. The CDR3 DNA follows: TGTGCCAGCAGCGATAAGCGGGGGAACACCGATGAGCTGTATTTT.